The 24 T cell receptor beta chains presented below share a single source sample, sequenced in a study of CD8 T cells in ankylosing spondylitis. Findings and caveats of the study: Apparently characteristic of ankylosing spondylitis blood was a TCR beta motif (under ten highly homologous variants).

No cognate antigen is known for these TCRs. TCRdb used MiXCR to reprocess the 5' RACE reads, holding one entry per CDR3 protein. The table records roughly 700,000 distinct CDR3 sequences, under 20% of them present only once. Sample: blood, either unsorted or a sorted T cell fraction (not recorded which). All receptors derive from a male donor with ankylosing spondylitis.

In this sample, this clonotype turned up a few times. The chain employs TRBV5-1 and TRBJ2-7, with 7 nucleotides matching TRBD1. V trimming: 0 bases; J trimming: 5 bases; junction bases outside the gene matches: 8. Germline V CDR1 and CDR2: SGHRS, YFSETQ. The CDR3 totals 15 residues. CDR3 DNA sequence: TGCGCCAGCAGCTTGGTTGGGACAGTGGACGACGAGCAGTACTTC. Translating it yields CASSLVGTVDDEQYF.

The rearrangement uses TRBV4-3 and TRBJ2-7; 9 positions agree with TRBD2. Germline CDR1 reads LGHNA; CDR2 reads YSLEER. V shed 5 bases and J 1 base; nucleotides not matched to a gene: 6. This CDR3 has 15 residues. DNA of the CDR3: TGCGCCAGCAGCTACGAGCTAGCGGGATCCTACGAGCAGTACTTC. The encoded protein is CASSYELAGSYEQYF.

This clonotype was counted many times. CDR3 region: CASSKLAGAADTQYF. The CDR3 coding sequence is TGTGCCAGCAGTAAACTAGCGGGAGCGGCAGATACGCAGTATTTT. The chain couples TRBV6-1 to TRBJ2-3, with 11 positions matching TRBD2. Trimming took 5 bases from V and 4 from J; bases not matched to a gene: 5. The CDR3 sequence is 15 residues long. CDR1 is MNHNS and CDR2 is SASEGT in the germline V gene.

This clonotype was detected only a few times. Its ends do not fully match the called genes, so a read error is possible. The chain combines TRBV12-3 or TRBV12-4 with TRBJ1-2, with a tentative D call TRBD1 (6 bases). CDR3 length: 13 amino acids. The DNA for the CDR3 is TGTGCCAGCAGTATGGGGGGCCAGGGGAGGCACGCCTTC. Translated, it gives CASSMGGQGRHAF.

The CDR3 coding sequence is TGTGCCAGCAGCCGTTTCGAAGGGACTAGCGATCGCACAGATACGCAGTATTTT. Translating gives CASSRFEGTSDRTDTQYF. The chain uses TRBV4-2 and TRBJ2-3; TRBD2 matches 10 bases. Germline-derived CDR1 and CDR2 are LGHNA and YNFKEQ. The CDR3 contains 18 residues. V lost 4 bases and J lost 1; bases outside the gene matches: 11.

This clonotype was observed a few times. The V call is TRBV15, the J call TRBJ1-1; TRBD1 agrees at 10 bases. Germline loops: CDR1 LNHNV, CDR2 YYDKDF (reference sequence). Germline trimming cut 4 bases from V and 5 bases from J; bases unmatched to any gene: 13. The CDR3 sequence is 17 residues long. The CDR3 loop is CATSTDRDRGFRTEAFF. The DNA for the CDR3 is TGTGCCACCAGCACGGACCGGGACAGGGGATTCAGGACTGAAGCTTTCTTT.

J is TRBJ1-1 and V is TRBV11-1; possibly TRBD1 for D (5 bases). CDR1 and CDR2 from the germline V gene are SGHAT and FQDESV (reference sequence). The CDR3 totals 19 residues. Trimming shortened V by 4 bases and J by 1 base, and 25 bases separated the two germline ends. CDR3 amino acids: CASSSILNRRGGSNTEAFF. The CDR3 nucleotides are TGTGCCAGCAGCTCGATCCTAAACAGGAGGGGAGGATCGAACACTGAAGCTTTCTTT.

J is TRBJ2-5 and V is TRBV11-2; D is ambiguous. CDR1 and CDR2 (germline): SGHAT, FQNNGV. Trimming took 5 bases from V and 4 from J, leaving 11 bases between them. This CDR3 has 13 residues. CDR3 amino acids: CASSTGRRETQYF. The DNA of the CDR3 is TGTGCCAGCAGCACCGGACGGCGAGAGACCCAGTACTTC.

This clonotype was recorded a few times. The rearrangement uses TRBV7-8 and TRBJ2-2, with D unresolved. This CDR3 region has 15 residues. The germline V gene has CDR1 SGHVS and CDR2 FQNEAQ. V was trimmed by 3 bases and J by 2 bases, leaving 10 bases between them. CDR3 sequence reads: CASSLIELNTGELFF. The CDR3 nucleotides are TGTGCCAGCAGCTTGATCGAACTAAACACCGGGGAGCTGTTTTTT.

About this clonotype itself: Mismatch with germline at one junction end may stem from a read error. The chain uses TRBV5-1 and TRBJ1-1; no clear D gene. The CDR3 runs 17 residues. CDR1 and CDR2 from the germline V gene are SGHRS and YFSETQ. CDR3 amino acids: CTSSLGWRGLPNTEAFF. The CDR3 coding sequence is TGCACCAGCAGCTTGGGGTGGCGTGGGCTTCCCAACACTGAAGCTTTCTTT.

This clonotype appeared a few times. As DNA, the CDR3 is TGTGCCAGCAGCCAAGAGGAGTGGGGGCTAGCATACAATGAGCAGTTCTTC. Residues: CASSQEEWGLAYNEQFF. The rearrangement joins TRBV4-2 to TRBJ2-1; a possible D gene is TRBD1 (6 bases). Per the germline V gene, CDR1 is LGHNA and CDR2 is YNFKEQ. The CDR3 runs 17 residues. V was cut by 0 bases and J by 4 bases, with 16 bases left in between.

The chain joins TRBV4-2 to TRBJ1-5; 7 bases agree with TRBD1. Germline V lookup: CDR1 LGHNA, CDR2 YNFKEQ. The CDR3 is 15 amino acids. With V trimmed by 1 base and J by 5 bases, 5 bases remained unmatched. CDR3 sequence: CASSQGTGVDQPQHF. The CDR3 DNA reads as TGTGCCAGCAGCCAAGGCACAGGGGTAGATCAGCCCCAGCATTTT.

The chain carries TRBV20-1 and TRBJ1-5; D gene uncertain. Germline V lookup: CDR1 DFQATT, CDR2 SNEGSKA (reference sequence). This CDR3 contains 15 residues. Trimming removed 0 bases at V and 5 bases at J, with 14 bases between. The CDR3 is CSARESVSAYQPQHF. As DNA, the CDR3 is TGCAGTGCTAGAGAATCGGTGTCAGCCTATCAGCCCCAGCATTTT.

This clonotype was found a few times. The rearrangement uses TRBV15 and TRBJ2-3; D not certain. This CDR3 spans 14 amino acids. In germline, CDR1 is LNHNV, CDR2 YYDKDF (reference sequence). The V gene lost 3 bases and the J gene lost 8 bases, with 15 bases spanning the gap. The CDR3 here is CATSRKRADGTQYF. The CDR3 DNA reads TGTGCCACCAGCAGGAAACGGGCGGACGGTACGCAGTATTTT.

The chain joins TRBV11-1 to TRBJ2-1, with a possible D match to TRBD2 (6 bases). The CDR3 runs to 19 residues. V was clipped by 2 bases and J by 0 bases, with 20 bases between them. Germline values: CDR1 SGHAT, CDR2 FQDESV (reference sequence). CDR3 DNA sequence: TGTGCCAGCAGCTTAAGGGGAGGTCGTTACTTCCACTCCTACAATGAGCAGTTCTTC. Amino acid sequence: CASSLRGGRYFHSYNEQFF.

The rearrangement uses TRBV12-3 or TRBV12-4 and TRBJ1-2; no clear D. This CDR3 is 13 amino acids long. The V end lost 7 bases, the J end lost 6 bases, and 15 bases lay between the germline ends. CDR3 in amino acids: CASTQSGVHGYTF. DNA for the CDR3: TGTGCCAGCACCCAATCCGGGGTCCATGGCTACACCTTC.

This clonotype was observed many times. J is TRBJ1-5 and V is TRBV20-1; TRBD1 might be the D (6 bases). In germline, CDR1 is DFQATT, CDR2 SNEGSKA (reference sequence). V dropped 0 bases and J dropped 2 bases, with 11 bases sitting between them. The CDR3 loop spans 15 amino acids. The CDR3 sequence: CSARDGGGGNQPQHF. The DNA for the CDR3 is TGCAGTGCTAGAGATGGAGGGGGGGGCAATCAGCCCCAGCATTTT.

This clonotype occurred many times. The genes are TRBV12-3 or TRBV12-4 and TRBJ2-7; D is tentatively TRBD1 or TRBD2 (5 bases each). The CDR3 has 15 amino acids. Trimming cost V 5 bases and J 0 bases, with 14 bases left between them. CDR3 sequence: CASSPGTAISYEQYF. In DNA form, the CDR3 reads TGTGCCAGCAGTCCCGGGACGGCTATCTCCTACGAGCAGTACTTC.

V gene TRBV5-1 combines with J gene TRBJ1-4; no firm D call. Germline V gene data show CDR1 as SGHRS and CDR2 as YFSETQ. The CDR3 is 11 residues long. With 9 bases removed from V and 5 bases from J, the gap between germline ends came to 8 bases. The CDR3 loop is CAIPWNEKLFF. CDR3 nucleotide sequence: TGCGCCATCCCCTGGAATGAAAAACTGTTTTTT.

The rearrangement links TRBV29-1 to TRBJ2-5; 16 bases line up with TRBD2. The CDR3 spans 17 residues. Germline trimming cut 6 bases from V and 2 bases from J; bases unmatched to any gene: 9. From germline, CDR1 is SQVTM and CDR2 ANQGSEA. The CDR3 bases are TGCAGCGTAACCCGTCCGGGACTAGCGGGAGGGCAAGAGACCCAGTACTTC. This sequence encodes CSVTRPGLAGGQETQYF.

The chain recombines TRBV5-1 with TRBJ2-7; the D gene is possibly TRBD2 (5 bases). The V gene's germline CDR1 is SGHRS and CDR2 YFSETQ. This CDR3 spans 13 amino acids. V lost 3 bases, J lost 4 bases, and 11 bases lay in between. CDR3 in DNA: TGCGCCAGCAGCTCGGCTCCGGGGTACGAGCAGTACTTC. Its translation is CASSSAPGYEQYF.

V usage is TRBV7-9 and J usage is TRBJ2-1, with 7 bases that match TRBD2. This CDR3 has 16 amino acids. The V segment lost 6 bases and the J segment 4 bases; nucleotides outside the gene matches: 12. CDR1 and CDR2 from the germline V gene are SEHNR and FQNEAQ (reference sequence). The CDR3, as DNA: TGTGCCAGCAGTCCCACTGGGGGGGATAGGTACAATGAGCAGTTCTTC. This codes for CASSPTGGDRYNEQFF.

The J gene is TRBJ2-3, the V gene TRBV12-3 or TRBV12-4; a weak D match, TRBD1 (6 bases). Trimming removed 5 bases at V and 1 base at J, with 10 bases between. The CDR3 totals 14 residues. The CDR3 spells CASSHRAGTDTQYF. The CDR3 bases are TGTGCCAGCAGTCACAGGGCGGGCACAGATACGCAGTATTTT.

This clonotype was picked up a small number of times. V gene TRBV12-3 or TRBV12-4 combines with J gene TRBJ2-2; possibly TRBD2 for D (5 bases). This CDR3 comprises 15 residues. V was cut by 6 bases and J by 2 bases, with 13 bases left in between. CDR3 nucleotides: TGTGCCAGCAGCCAAGGGAGCTTTAACACCGGGGAGCTGTTTTTT. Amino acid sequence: CASSQGSFNTGELFF.